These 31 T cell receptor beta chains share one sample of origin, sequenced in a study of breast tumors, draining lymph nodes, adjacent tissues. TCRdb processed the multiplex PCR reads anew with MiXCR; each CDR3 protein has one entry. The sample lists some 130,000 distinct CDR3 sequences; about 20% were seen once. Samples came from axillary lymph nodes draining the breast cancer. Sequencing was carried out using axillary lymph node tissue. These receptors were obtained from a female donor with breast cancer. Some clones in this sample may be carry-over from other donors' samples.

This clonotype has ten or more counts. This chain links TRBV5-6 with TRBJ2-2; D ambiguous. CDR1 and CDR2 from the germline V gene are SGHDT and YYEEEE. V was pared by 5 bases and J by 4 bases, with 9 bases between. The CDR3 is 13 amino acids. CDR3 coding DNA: TGTGCCAGCAGATTGACGGGCACCGGGGAGCTGTTTTTT. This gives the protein CASRLTGTGELFF.

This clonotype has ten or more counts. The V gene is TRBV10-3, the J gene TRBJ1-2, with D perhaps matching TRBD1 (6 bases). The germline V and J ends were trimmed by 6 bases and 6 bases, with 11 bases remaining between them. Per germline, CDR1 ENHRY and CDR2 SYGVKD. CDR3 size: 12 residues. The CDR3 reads CAISPGGDGYTF. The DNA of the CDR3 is TGTGCCATCAGCCCCGGGGGCGATGGCTACACCTTC.

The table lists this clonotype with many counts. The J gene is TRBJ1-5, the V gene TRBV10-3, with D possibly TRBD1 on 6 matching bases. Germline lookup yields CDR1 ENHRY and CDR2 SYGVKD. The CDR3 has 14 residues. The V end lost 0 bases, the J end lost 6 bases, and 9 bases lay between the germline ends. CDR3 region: CAISESGAGQPQHF. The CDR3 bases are TGTGCCATCAGTGAGTCGGGGGCAGGTCAGCCCCAGCATTTT.

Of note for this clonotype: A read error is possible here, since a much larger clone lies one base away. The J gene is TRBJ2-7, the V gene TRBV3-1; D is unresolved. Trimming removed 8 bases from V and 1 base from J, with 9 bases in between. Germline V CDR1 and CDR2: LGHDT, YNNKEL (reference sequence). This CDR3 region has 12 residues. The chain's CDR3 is CASSKYSYEQYF. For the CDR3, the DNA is TGTGCCAGCTCTAAGTATTCCTACGAGCAGTACTTC.

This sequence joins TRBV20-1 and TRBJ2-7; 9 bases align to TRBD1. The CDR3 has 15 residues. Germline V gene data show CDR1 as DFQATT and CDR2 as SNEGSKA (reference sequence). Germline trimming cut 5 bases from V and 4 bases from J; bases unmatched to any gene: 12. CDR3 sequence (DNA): TGCAGTGCTTCGGGGACAGGGAGTTCACCATACGAGCAGTACTTC. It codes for CSASGTGSSPYEQYF.

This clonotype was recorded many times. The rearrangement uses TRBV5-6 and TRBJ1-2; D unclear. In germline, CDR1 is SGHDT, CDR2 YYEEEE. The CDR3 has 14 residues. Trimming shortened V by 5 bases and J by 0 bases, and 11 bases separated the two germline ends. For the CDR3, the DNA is TGTGCCAGCAGTCGGGCACTAGCTAACTATGGCTACACCTTC. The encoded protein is CASSRALANYGYTF.

The CDR3 DNA reads as TGCGCCAGCAGCTTTTACCAGGGTAATGAGCAGTTCTTC. Translation: CASSFYQGNEQFF. The chain joins TRBV5-1 to TRBJ2-1; tentative D call: TRBD1 (5 bases). CDR1 is SGHRS, CDR2 YFSETQ, per germline. The CDR3 is 13 amino acids. V dropped 2 bases and J dropped 7 bases, with 10 bases sitting between them.

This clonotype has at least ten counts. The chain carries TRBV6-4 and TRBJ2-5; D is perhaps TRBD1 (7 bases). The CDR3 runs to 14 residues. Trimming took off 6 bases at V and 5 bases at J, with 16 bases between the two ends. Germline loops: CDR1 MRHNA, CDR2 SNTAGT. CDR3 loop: CASREQGGGETQYF. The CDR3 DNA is TGTGCCAGCAGGGAGCAGGGGGGTGGGGAGACCCAGTACTTC.

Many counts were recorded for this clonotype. The CDR3 DNA reads as TGTGCCAGCAAGGGGCAATACTCCTACAATGAGCAGTTCTTC. Amino acid sequence: CASKGQYSYNEQFF. The chain couples TRBV2 to TRBJ2-1, with D tentatively TRBD1 (5 bases). CDR3 length: 14 amino acids. From germline, CDR1 is SNHLY and CDR2 FYNNEI. The germline V and J ends were trimmed by 7 bases and 0 bases, with 10 bases remaining between them.

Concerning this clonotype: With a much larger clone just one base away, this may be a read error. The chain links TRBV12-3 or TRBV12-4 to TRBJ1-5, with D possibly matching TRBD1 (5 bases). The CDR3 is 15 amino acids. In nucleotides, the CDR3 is TGTGCCAGCGGTTTAGAAGGGGCTAGCAATCAGCCCCAGCATTTT. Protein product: CASGLEGASNQPQHF.

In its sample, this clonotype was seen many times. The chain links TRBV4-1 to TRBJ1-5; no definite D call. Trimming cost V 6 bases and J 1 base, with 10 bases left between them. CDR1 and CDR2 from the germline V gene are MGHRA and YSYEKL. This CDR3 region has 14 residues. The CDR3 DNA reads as TGCGCCAGCAGTAAGGGAGGGAGCAATCAGCCCCAGCATTTT. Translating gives CASSKGGSNQPQHF.

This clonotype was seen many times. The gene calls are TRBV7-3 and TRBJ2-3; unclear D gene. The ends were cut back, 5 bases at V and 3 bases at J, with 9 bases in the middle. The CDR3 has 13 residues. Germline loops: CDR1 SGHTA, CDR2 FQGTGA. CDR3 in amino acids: CASSRVQTDTQYF. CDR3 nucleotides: TGTGCCAGCAGCAGGGTTCAGACAGATACGCAGTATTTT.

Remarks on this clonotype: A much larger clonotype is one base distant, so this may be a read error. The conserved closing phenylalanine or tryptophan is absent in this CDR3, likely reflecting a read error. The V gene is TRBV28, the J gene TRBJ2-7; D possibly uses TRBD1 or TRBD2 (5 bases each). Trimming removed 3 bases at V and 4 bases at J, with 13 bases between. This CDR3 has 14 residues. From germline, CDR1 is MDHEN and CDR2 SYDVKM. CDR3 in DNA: TGTGCCAGCAGTTTCCGGGACGGTGGGTACGAGCAGTACCTC. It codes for CASSFRDGGYEQYL.

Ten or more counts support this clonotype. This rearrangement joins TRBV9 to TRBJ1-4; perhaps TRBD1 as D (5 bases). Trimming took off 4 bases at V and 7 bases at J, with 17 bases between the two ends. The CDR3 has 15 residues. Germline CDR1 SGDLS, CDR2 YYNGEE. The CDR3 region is CASSPSGGTIEKLFF. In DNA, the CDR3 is TGTGCCAGCAGCCCGAGCGGGGGGACCATTGAAAAACTGTTTTTT.

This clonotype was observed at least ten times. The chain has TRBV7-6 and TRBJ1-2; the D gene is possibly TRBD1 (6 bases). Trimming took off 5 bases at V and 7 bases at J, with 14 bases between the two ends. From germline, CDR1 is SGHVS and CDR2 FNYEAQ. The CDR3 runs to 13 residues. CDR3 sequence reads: CASSVDRFSGYTF. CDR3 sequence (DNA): TGTGCCAGCAGCGTAGACAGGTTTTCTGGCTACACCTTC.

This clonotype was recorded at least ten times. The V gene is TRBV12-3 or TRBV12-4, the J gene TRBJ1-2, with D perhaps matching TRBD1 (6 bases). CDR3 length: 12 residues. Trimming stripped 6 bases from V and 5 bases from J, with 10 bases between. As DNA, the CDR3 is TGTGCCAGCAGGCGCCAGGGGTATGGCTACACCTTC. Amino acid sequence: CASRRQGYGYTF.

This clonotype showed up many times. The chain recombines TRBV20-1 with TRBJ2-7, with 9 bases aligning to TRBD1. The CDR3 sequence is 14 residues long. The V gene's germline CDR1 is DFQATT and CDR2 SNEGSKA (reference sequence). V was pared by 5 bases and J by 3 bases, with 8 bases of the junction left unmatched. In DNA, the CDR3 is TGCAGTGCTCGAGGGACAGGGTTGGGCTACGAGCAGTACTTC. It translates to CSARGTGLGYEQYF.

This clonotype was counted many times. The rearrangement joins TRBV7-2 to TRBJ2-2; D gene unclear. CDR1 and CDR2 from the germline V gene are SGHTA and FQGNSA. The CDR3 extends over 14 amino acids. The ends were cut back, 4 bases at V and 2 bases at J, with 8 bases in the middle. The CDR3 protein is CASSSRRNTGELFF. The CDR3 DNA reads TGTGCCAGCAGCTCCCGCCGCAACACCGGGGAGCTGTTTTTT. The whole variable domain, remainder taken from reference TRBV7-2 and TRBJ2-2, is GAGVSQSPSNKVTEKGKDVELRCDPISGHTALYWYRQSLGQGLEFLIYFQGNSAPDKSGLPSDRFSAERTGGSVSTLTIQRTQQEDSAVYLCASSSRRNTGELFFGEGSRLTVL.

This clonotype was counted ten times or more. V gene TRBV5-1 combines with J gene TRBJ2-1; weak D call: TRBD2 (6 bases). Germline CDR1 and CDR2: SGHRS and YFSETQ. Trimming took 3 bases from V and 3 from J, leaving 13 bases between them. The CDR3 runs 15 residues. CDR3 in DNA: TGCGCCAGCAGCTCGGGCCGGGGAGGCTACAATGAGCAGTTCTTC. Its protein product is CASSSGRGGYNEQFF.

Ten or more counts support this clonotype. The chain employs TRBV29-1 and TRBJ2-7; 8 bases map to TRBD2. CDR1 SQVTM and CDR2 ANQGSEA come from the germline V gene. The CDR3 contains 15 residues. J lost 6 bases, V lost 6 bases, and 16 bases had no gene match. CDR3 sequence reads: CSVQRPGLEVREQYF. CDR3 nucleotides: TGCAGCGTCCAAAGACCGGGACTAGAAGTTCGCGAGCAGTACTTC.

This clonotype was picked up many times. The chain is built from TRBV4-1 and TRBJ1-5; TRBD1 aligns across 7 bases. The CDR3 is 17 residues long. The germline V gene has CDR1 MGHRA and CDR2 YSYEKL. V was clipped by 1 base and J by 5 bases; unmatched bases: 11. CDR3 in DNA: TGCGCCAGCAGCCAAGGCGATGGAACTCAGGGGGATCAGCCCCAGCATTTT. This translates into CASSQGDGTQGDQPQHF.

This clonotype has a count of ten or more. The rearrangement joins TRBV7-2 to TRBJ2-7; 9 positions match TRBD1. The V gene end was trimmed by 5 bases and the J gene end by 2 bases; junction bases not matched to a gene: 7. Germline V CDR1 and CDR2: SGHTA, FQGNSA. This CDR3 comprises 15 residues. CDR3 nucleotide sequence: TGTGCCAGCAGCCGGACAGGGGAAAGAACCTACGAGCAGTACTTC. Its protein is CASSRTGERTYEQYF.

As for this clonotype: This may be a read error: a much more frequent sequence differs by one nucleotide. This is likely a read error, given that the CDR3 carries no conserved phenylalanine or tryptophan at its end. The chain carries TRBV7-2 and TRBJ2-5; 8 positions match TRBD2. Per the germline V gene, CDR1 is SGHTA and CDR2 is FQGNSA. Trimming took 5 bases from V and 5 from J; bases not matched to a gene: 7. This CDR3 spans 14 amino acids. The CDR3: CASSPSGGGETQYS. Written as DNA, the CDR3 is TGTGCCAGCAGCCCCTCGGGCGGGGGGGAGACCCAGTACTCC.

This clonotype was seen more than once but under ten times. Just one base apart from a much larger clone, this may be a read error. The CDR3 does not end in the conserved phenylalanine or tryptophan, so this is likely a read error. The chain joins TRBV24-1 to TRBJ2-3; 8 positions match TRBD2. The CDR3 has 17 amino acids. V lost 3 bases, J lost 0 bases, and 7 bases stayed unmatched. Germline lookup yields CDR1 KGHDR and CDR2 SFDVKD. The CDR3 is CATSDPTSGSSTDTQYS. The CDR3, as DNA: TGTGCCACCAGTGATCCAACTAGCGGCAGCAGCACAGATACGCAGTATTCT.

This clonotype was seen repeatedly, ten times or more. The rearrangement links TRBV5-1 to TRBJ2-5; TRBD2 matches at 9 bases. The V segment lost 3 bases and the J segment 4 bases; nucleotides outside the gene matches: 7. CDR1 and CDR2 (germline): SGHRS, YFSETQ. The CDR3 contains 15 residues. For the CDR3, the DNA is TGCGCCAGCAGCTCCGGGACTAGCATCTTAGAGACCCAGTACTTC. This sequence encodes CASSSGTSILETQYF. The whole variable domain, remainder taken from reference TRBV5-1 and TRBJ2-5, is KAGVTQTPRYLIKTRGQQVTLSCSPISGHRSVSWYQQTPGQGLQFLFEYFSETQRNKGNFPGRFSGRQFSNSRSEMNVSTLELGDSALYLCASSSGTSILETQYFGPGTRLLVL.

The DNA for the CDR3 is TGTGCCAGCAGCACAGCGGGCGCCTACAATGAGCAGTTCTTC. Its protein product is CASSTAGAYNEQFF. This rearrangement joins TRBV28 to TRBJ2-1, with a weak D call TRBD2 (6 bases). Germline V lookup: CDR1 MDHEN, CDR2 SYDVKM. The germline V and J ends were trimmed by 6 bases and 2 bases, with 11 bases remaining between them. This CDR3 region has 14 residues.

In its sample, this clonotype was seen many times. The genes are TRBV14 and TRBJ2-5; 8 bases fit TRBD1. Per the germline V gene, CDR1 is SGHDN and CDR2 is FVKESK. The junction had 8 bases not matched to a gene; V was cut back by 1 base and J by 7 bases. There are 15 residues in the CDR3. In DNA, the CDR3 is TGTGCCAGCAGCCAAGTTGACAGGGGCCCGGGGACCCAGTACTTC. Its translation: CASSQVDRGPGTQYF.

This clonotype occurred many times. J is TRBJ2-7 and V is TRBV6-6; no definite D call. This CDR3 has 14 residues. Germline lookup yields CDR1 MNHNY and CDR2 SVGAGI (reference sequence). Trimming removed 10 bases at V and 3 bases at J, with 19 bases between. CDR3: CATKFDSSFYEQYF. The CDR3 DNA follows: TGTGCCACCAAGTTCGATTCTTCTTTCTACGAGCAGTACTTC.

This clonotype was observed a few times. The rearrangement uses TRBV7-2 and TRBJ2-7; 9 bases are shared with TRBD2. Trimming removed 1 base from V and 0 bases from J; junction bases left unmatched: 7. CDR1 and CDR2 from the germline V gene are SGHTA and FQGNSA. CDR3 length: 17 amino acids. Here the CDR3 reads CASSLDQRGGGSYEQYF. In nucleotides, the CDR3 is TGTGCCAGCAGCTTAGATCAACGCGGGGGGGGCTCCTACGAGCAGTACTTC.

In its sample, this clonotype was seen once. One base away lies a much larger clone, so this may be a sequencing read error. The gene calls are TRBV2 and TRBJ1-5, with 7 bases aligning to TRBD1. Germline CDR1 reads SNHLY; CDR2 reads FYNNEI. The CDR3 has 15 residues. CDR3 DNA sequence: TGTACCAGCAGTAAGGGGACAGATGGAAATCAGCCCCAGCATTTT. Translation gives CTSSKGTDGNQPQHF. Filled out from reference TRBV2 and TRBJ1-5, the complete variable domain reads EPEVTQTPSHQVTQMGQEVILRCVPISNHLYFYWYRQILGQKVEFLVSFYNNEISEKSEIFDDQFSVERPDGSNFTLKIRSTKLEDSAMYFCTSSKGTDGNQPQHFGDGTRLSIL.

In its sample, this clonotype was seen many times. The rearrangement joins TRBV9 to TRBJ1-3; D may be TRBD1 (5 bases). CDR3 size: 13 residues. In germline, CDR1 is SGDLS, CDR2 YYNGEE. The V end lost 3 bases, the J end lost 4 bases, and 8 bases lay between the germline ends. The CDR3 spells CASSAGPGNTIYF. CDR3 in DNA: TGTGCCAGCAGCGCAGGGCCCGGAAACACCATATATTTT.